The sequence of this TCR beta chain was determined in a study of neoadjuvant anti-PD-1 for oral cavity cancer. Findings and caveats of the study: After neoadjuvant nivolumab, PBMC T cell clonality was significantly higher in non-responders than responders.

V lost 8 bases to trimming and J lost 8 bases, with 15 bases between them. Germline V gene sequence: CDR1 MNHEY, CDR2 SMNVEV (reference sequence). The CDR3 has 13 residues. Of note for this clone: Its target is not known.

Using immunoSEQ multiplex PCR, the repertoire was profiled, and TCRdb retains in-frame clones only, with some absent. There are 84,000 or so clones in the sample; approximately 84% occur only once, and 2.5% to 3.5% lies in the top ten. The chain joins TRBV27 to TRBJ1-4; D gene unclear. The sequencing used PBMCs, collected before nivolumab (anti-PD-1) treatment. The TCR comes from a person between 35 and 79 years old with oral cavity squamous cell carcinoma. The CDR3 DNA follows: TGTGCCAGCCGAACGCCCCCCTCCGAAAAACTGTTTTTT. Its protein is CASRTPPSEKLFF.